These 12 T cell receptor beta chains were all obtained from the same sample, sequenced in a study of blood T cell repertoires in COVID-19 (TCRdb year 2020). Library generation was performed with the immunoSEQ multiplex PCR assay. As stored in TCRdb, this immuneACCESS dataset retains in-frame rearrangements with V and J assigned. A fraction of the clones does not appear; measured against another copy, unresolved V genes explain less than half of the discrepancy, and the remainder lacks a known reason. This sample is represented by approximately 350,000 clones; roughly four fifths of them were singletons. The ten largest clones capture 5.1% of the sample. Sequenced material: PBMCs or T cells enriched from blood (not recorded which). These receptors came from a woman in her forties or fifties who had recovered from COVID-19.

The chain is built from TRBV7-9 and TRBJ2-1; the D is unclear. The CDR3 is 12 amino acids. V lost 5 bases and J lost 5, with 7 bases in between. CDR1 is SEHNR, CDR2 FQNEAQ, per germline (reference sequence). The CDR3 sequence is CASSADNNEQFF. CDR3 coding DNA: TGTGCCAGCAGCGCCGACAACAATGAGCAGTTCTTC.

The chain couples TRBV7-2 to TRBJ1-6; D is perhaps TRBD1 (6 bases). This CDR3 spans 14 amino acids. Trimming took off 5 bases at V and 8 bases at J, with 13 bases between the two ends. Germline CDR1 and CDR2: SGHTA and FQGNSA. The CDR3 DNA sequence: TGTGCCAGCAGCCGGGACACCACATATTCACCCCTCCACTTT. This codes for CASSRDTTYSPLHF.

J is TRBJ1-3 and V is TRBV7-2; perhaps TRBD1 as D (5 bases). CDR1 is SGHTA, CDR2 FQGNSA, per germline. The CDR3 runs to 13 residues. V was shortened by 5 bases and J by 6 bases, with 11 bases between the two germline ends. The CDR3 DNA is TGTGCCAGCAGCCGGGGGAGGCCAAACACCATATATTTT. Its protein product is CASSRGRPNTIYF.

The chain recombines TRBV3-1 (or the pseudogene TRBV3-2) with TRBJ1-4; maybe TRBD1 (5 bases). V was pared by 2 bases and J by 3 bases, with 7 bases between. CDR1 LGHDT and CDR2 YNNKEL come from the germline V gene (reference sequence). CDR3 length: 14 amino acids. The CDR3 sequence is CASSQSGPNEKLFF. The CDR3 DNA is TGTGCCAGCAGCCAATCAGGGCCTAATGAAAAACTGTTTTTT.

The chain joins TRBV3-1 (or the pseudogene TRBV3-2) to TRBJ2-2; D is ambiguous. The CDR3 is made up of 14 amino acids. Trimming left V 4 bases short and J 4 bases short, with 10 bases between. Germline V gene data show CDR1 as LGHDT and CDR2 as YNNKEL (reference sequence). The CDR3 DNA sequence: TGTGCCAGCAGCCGACTCACTGTCACCGGGGAGCTGTTTTTT. Amino acids: CASSRLTVTGELFF.

The chain links TRBV18 to TRBJ2-5; no reliable D call. Germline assignment: CDR1 KGHSH and CDR2 LQKENI. The CDR3 covers 14 residues. V gave up 3 bases and J gave up 2 bases, with 10 bases separating them. CDR3 nucleotide sequence: TGTGCCAGCTCACCTCCCTCTTTACAAGAGACCCAGTACTTC. Its translation is CASSPPSLQETQYF.

The rearrangement uses TRBV10-3 and TRBJ1-2; 11 bases align to TRBD1. Trimming removed 6 bases from V and 7 bases from J; junction bases left unmatched: 10. The germline V gene encodes CDR1 ENHRY and CDR2 SYGVKD. The CDR3 covers 15 residues. CDR3 nucleotides: TGTGCCATCAGGCCCCAGGACAGGGGGCGCGGTGGCTACACCTTC. Amino acid sequence: CAIRPQDRGRGGYTF.

J is TRBJ1-3 and V is TRBV23-1; 11 nucleotides agree with TRBD1. TRBV23-1 is an open reading frame, and its role is uncertain. V shed 3 bases and J 2 bases; nucleotides not matched to a gene: 12. This CDR3 region has 19 residues. The CDR3 region is CASSHIHGQGALAGNTIYF. The CDR3 DNA reads TGCGCCAGCAGTCACATCCATGGACAGGGGGCTTTGGCTGGAAACACCATATATTTT.

In DNA form, the CDR3 reads TGTGCCTCCTACCCGGGACAGGTCTTTCGACCCCTCTATGGCTACACCTTC. Translated: CASYPGQVFRPLYGYTF. This sequence joins TRBV30 and TRBJ1-2; TRBD1 matches at 8 bases. Germline values: CDR1 GTSNPN, CDR2 SVGIG (reference sequence). The CDR3 spans 17 residues. V lost 7 bases and J lost 4; bases outside the gene matches: 20.

V and J are TRBV6-2 or TRBV6-3 and TRBJ2-5; perhaps TRBD1 as D (6 bases). This CDR3 is built from 15 residues. V shed 0 bases and J shed 2 bases, with 10 bases lying between them. Germline assignment: CDR1 MNHEY and CDR2 SVGEGT. CDR3 region: CASSYSSGQQETQYF. CDR3 nucleotides: TGTGCCAGCAGTTACTCTTCAGGACAGCAAGAGACCCAGTACTTC.

The J gene is TRBJ1-4, the V gene TRBV9, with D unclear. Germline-derived CDR1 and CDR2 are SGDLS and YYNGEE. Trimming pared 3 bases from V and 1 base from J, leaving 22 bases between. The CDR3 totals 19 residues. The CDR3 region is CASSETGSTLLGTNEKLFF. Written as DNA, the CDR3 is TGTGCCAGCAGCGAAACCGGGAGTACCCTTCTCGGAACTAATGAAAAACTGTTTTTT.

V and J are TRBV7-3 and TRBJ1-1; D gene unclear. The length of the CDR3 is 13 residues. V lost 3 bases and J 5 bases, leaving 10 bases between the germline ends. Germline V CDR1 and CDR2: SGHTA, FQGTGA. Written as DNA, the CDR3 is TGTGCCAGCAGCTTTTCGTACGGTACTGAAGCTTTCTTT. This encodes CASSFSYGTEAFF.